What follows are 10 T cell receptor beta chains derived from one specimen sequenced in a study of T-cell reconstitution after alpha-beta-depleted transplantation in children. Preparation of the TCRbeta library used unique molecular identifiers. TCRdb processed the PCR reads anew with MiXCR; each CDR3 protein has one entry. Here the sample spans hundreds of thousands of distinct CDR3 sequences, approximately 16% being singletons. The sample consisted of PBMCs from the stem cell graft donor, taken from the stem cell graft. The source of these receptors is a human donor who donated a stem cell graft to a child with acute myeloid leukemia.

This clonotype was counted many times. The chain combines TRBV20-1 with TRBJ2-2; the D gene is possibly TRBD2 (6 bases). The CDR3 length is 13 residues. The germline CDR1 and CDR2 sequences are DFQATT and SNEGSKA (reference sequence). V was clipped by 5 bases and J by 3 bases, with 10 bases between them. The CDR3 DNA is TGCAGTGCTGAGGGGAGGTACACCGGGGAGCTGTTTTTT. Encoded protein: CSAEGRYTGELFF.

V and J are TRBV4-1 and TRBJ1-5; D not certain. The CDR3 is made up of 13 amino acids. From germline, CDR1 is MGHRA and CDR2 YSYEKL. Trimming shortened V by 6 bases and J by 3 bases, and 9 bases separated the two germline ends. The CDR3 protein is CASSQTDNQPQHF. DNA for the CDR3: TGCGCCAGCAGTCAAACAGACAATCAGCCCCAGCATTTT.

The sample holds a few counts of this clonotype. This chain uses TRBV20-1 with TRBJ1-5, with D tentatively TRBD1 (6 bases). Looked up from germline, CDR1 is DFQATT and CDR2 is SNEGSKA (reference sequence). This CDR3 has 14 residues. Trimming pared 3 bases from V and 4 bases from J, leaving 13 bases between. The CDR3 is CSASNRADNQPQHF. In nucleotides, the CDR3 is TGCAGTGCTAGTAACAGGGCGGATAATCAGCCCCAGCATTTT.

This clonotype has only a few counts. This chain uses TRBV29-1 with TRBJ1-3; D is unclear. The CDR3 contains 13 residues. The V end was cut by 2 bases, the J end by 0 bases, with 5 bases between. CDR1 is SQVTM, CDR2 ANQGSEA, per germline. For the CDR3, the DNA is TGCAGCGTTGAATCGGACTCTGGAAACACCATATATTTT. This encodes CSVESDSGNTIYF. The whole variable domain, filled in from reference TRBV29-1 and TRBJ1-3, reads SAVISQKPSRDICQRGTSLTIQCQVDSQVTMMFWYRQQPGQSLTLIATANQGSEATYESGFVIDKFPISRPNLTFSTLTVSNMSPEDSSIYLCSVESDSGNTIYFGEGSWLTVV.

This clonotype was recorded at least ten times. The rearrangement links TRBV29-1 to TRBJ2-5; TRBD2 agrees at 11 bases. The CDR3 has 14 amino acids. Germline CDR1 reads SQVTM; CDR2 reads ANQGSEA. V lost 5 bases, J lost 5 bases, and 7 bases stayed unmatched. The CDR3 DNA sequence: TGCAGCGTTTCAACTAGCGGGGGCGGGGAGACCCAGTACTTC. This encodes CSVSTSGGGETQYF.

There are many counts of this clonotype. V usage is TRBV7-9 and J usage is TRBJ1-2, with TRBD1 matching 7 bases. CDR1 is SEHNR, CDR2 FQNEAQ, per germline (reference sequence). This CDR3 has 13 residues. J was trimmed by 6 bases and V by 3 bases; bases with no gene match: 4. In DNA, the CDR3 is TGTGCCAGCAGCTTTCCAGGGACAGATGGCTACACCTTC. Translated, it gives CASSFPGTDGYTF.

This clonotype showed up many times. The gene calls are TRBV12-3 or TRBV12-4 and TRBJ2-7; D is undetermined. This CDR3 region has 12 residues. Trimming stripped 7 bases from V and 9 bases from J, with 16 bases between. CDR3 bases: TGTGCCAGCACCTCCCTGGGAAGGCGGCAGTACTTC. Translated, it gives CASTSLGRRQYF.

This clonotype was detected many times. The chain has TRBV20-1 and TRBJ2-3, with 7 bases matching TRBD2. The CDR3 covers 14 residues. Trimming at V came to 6 bases and at J to 5 bases, leaving 11 bases not matched to a gene. Per the germline V gene, CDR1 is DFQATT and CDR2 is SNEGSKA (reference sequence). The CDR3 nucleotides are TGCAGTGCCAACCTCCCGGGACTAAGAGATACGCAGTATTTT. The encoded protein is CSANLPGLRDTQYF.

The chain employs TRBV11-2 and TRBJ2-7; the D is unclear. Germline V gene sequence: CDR1 SGHAT, CDR2 FQNNGV. V shed 3 bases and J shed 5 bases, with 11 bases lying between them. The CDR3 is 13 residues long. The CDR3 DNA sequence: TGTGCCAGCAGCTTCACCGTCCTCAACGAGCAGTACTTC. It yields the protein CASSFTVLNEQYF.

The chain employs TRBV7-2 and TRBJ2-2, with TRBD2 as a possible D gene (5 bases). The length of the CDR3 is 16 residues. V lost 5 bases to trimming and J lost 0 bases, with 13 bases between them. Per the germline V gene, CDR1 is SGHTA and CDR2 is FQGNSA. CDR3 protein: CASSRGRGSNTGELFF. CDR3 nucleotides: TGTGCCAGCAGCAGAGGACGGGGTTCGAACACCGGGGAGCTGTTTTTT.